The 15 T cell receptor beta chains below all came from one sample that was sequenced in a study of blood T cell repertoires in COVID-19. Profiling relied on immunoSEQ multiplex PCR, and the TCRdb table lists in-frame clones only, not all of them. In the table there are about 170,000 clones, 82% of which are singletons. Material for sequencing was peripheral blood. These receptors were collected from a woman aged 40 to 50 with COVID-19, enrolled during active disease.

There are many counts of this clone. The chain recombines TRBV9 with TRBJ1-5; 9 nucleotides match TRBD1. The CDR3 sequence is 15 residues long. Germline lookup yields CDR1 SGDLS and CDR2 YYNGEE. V gave up 8 bases and J gave up 0 bases; unmatched junction bases: 6. The CDR3 sequence: CASSQGAFSNQPQHF. DNA for the CDR3: TGTGCCAGTTCACAGGGGGCCTTTAGCAATCAGCCCCAGCATTTT.

CDR3 nucleotides: TGTGCCAGCAGCTTAGGAGGAACAGGGCCACAGCCCCAGCATTTT. It yields the protein CASSLGGTGPQPQHF. This chain uses TRBV7-2 with TRBJ1-5, with a possible D match to TRBD1 (6 bases). This CDR3 is built from 15 residues. From germline, CDR1 is SGHTA and CDR2 FQGNSA. The germline V and J ends were trimmed by 1 base and 7 bases, with 14 bases remaining between them.

The V and J genes are TRBV9 and TRBJ2-1; possible D gene TRBD2, 6 bases. With 0 bases removed from V and 2 bases from J, the gap between germline ends came to 18 bases. CDR1 and CDR2 (germline): SGDLS, YYNGEE. The CDR3 consists of 18 residues. CDR3 nucleotide sequence: TGTGCCAGCAGCGTAGGACGGTCGGCTAGCGTCGCCTACAATGAGCAGTTCTTC. This sequence encodes CASSVGRSASVAYNEQFF.

The rearrangement links TRBV19 to TRBJ1-5; D ambiguous. V was clipped by 6 bases and J by 0 bases, with 12 bases between them. CDR1 LNHDA and CDR2 SQIVND come from the germline V gene (reference sequence). This CDR3 contains 15 residues. CDR3 sequence: CASSLFAGSNQPQHF. The DNA for the CDR3 is TGTGCCAGTAGCCTTTTTGCGGGTAGCAATCAGCCCCAGCATTTT.

The J gene is TRBJ2-7, the V gene TRBV21-1; the D call of TRBD1 is as the table states it, not checked on the DNA. TRBV21-1 is a pseudogene segment. The length of the CDR3 is 16 residues. CDR3 in DNA: TGTGCCAGCAGCAAAGGAGGGGGTACGTGGAGTTACGAGCAGTACGTC. Protein product: CASSKGGGTWSYEQYV.

The chain carries TRBV6-1 and TRBJ2-7, with 14 bases identical to TRBD2. Germline CDR1 reads MNHNS; CDR2 reads SASEGT. This CDR3 is 15 amino acids long. This chain's CDR3 is CANSEGTSGGNEQYV. In DNA form, the CDR3 reads TGTGCCAACAGTGAGGGGACTAGCGGGGGCAACGAGCAGTACGTC.

The chain joins TRBV2 to TRBJ2-3; no definite D call. This CDR3 has 11 residues. CDR1 is SNHLY and CDR2 is FYNNEI in the germline V gene. Trimming took 9 bases from V and 0 from J, leaving 4 bases between them. Here the CDR3 DNA reads TGTGCCAGTTCTAGCACAGATACGCAGTATTTT. Amino acids: CASSSTDTQYF.

The J gene is TRBJ1-2, the V gene TRBV5-6, with 7 bases that match TRBD1. The germline gives CDR1 SGHDT, CDR2 YYEEEE. The CDR3 loop spans 13 amino acids. The J segment lost 12 bases and the V segment lost 3 bases, leaving 11 bases of the junction unmatched. In nucleotides, the CDR3 is TGTGCCAGCAGCTCTATTGACAGGGAGGTGGACACCTTC. It encodes CASSSIDREVDTF.

This chain links TRBV29-1 with TRBJ2-3; the match to TRBD2 covers 9 bases. V trimming: 4 bases; J trimming: 4 bases; junction bases outside the gene matches: 6. The germline V gene encodes CDR1 SQVTM and CDR2 ANQGSEA. The CDR3 has 14 residues. The CDR3 reads CSVVLAGVADTQYF. The CDR3 DNA sequence: TGCAGCGTTGTGTTAGCGGGAGTAGCAGATACGCAGTATTTT.

The chain uses TRBV11-2 and TRBJ1-6; 7 bases agree with TRBD1. The germline gives CDR1 SGHAT, CDR2 FQNNGV. Trimming cost V 1 base and J 9 bases; bases outside gene matches: 6. CDR3 size: 15 residues. CDR3: CASSLVTGVTSPLHF. Here the CDR3 DNA reads TGTGCCAGCAGCTTAGTAACAGGGGTGACTTCACCCCTCCACTTT.

This clone was seen just once. The DNA for the CDR3 is TGTGCCTGGAGTGTTGGGCAGGGAAACACTGAAGCTTTCTTT. Its protein is CAWSVGQGNTEAFF. The J gene is TRBJ1-1, the V gene TRBV30; possibly TRBD1 for D (5 bases). The CDR3 has 14 residues. Trimming cost V 0 bases and J 2 bases, with 10 bases left between them. Germline lookup yields CDR1 GTSNPN and CDR2 SVGIG (reference sequence).

The V gene is TRBV27, the J gene TRBJ1-5; 7 nucleotides agree with TRBD1. This CDR3 is built from 19 residues. Germline assignment: CDR1 MNHEY and CDR2 SMNVEV (reference sequence). Trimming cost V 6 bases and J 0 bases; bases outside gene matches: 17. CDR3 nucleotides: TGTGCCAGCAGGCTAAGGGGGCAGGGCAGAATTAATAGCAATCAGCCCCAGCATTTT. This sequence encodes CASRLRGQGRINSNQPQHF.

The rearrangement uses TRBV19 and TRBJ2-7, with 8 bases identical to TRBD2. The germline CDR1 and CDR2 sequences are LNHDA and SQIVND (reference sequence). This CDR3 has 14 amino acids. V gave up 6 bases and J gave up 3 bases; unmatched junction bases: 7. CDR3 loop: CASSAEREHYEQYF. Here the CDR3 DNA reads TGTGCCAGTAGCGCAGAGCGGGAGCACTACGAGCAGTACTTC.

This clone was observed a handful of times. The rearrangement links TRBV29-1 to TRBJ2-5, with D possibly matching TRBD2 (5 bases). The CDR3 has 17 amino acids. CDR1 and CDR2 (germline): SQVTM, ANQGSEA. V was cut by 7 bases and J by 5 bases, with 29 bases left in between. DNA for the CDR3: TGCAGCGCCATAGCGCTGGGGAGTTCAGATATAGTGGAGACCCAGTACTTC. This sequence encodes CSAIALGSSDIVETQYF.

This chain links TRBV5-1 with TRBJ2-1; 10 bases match TRBD2. The CDR3 sequence is 15 residues long. V trimming: 2 bases; J trimming: 4 bases; junction bases outside the gene matches: 3. In germline, CDR1 is SGHRS, CDR2 YFSETQ. The CDR3 DNA reads TGCGCCAGCAGCTTCGCTAGCGGGAGTTACAATGAGCAGTTCTTC. This codes for CASSFASGSYNEQFF.